This TCR beta chain stems from a study of cytomegalovirus exposure and HLA in healthy donors. Study-level results: Later, an analysis showed that TCR beta chains associated with HLA were more clonally expanded than others that were equally common. Presence/absence analyses rested on an assumption that sequencing depth was roughly uniform across donors.

V shed 6 bases and J shed 9 bases, with 15 bases lying between them. The CDR3 is 13 amino acids. Germline V gives CDR1 ENHRY, CDR2 SYGVKD. The primer mix had 60 Vbeta and 13 Jbeta primers. TCRdb's copy holds only in-frame clones and misses some; the assay was immunoSEQ multiplex PCR. The sample includes 90,000 to 120,000 clones, roughly a tenth of them seen just once. In the case of this clone: Its target is unknown.

This sequence was found in a man in his forties in good health and CMV-seropositive. Sequenced: PBMCs. The chain is built from TRBV10-3 and TRBJ2-1; possibly TRBD2 for D (5 bases). The CDR3 coding sequence is TGTGCCATCAGCATTGGGGAGTCGGGTGAGCAGTTCTTC. Amino acid sequence: CAISIGESGEQFF.